This T cell receptor beta chain was documented in a study of blood T cell repertoires in COVID-19. Study as a whole: Italy, Spain and the United States were the sources of the convalescent and acute COVID-19 samples. From T cells, B-cell-depleted T cells, or PBMCs came the material, which was cDNA or gDNA.

Looked up from germline, CDR1 is LNHDA and CDR2 is SQIVND (reference sequence). The CDR3 is 14 amino acids. Trimming removed 5 bases from V and 4 bases from J; junction bases left unmatched: 5. As processed by the authors: Scientists estimated how many nucleated cells there were by amplifying reference gene primers. Profiled with immunoSEQ multiplex PCR; TCRdb holds only in-frame clones, not every one. That table gives V, J and clone size, and the DNA gave D and trimming. The data hold 390,000 or so clones, with 86% observed a single time. There are a few counts of this clone. The receptor was isolated from a woman aged 25-40 years with active or convalescent COVID-19. This chain joins TRBV19 and TRBJ1-5, with 7 bases that match TRBD1. The sample was peripheral blood. This CDR3 reads CASSAGGGNQPQHF. For the CDR3, the DNA is TGTGCCAGTAGTGCAGGGGGTGGGAATCAGCCCCAGCATTTT.